This TCR beta chain was sequenced for a study of shared clonotypes between healthy human individuals. Measured with immunoSEQ multiplex PCR; TCRdb has only the in-frame clones, and not every one. Among about 980,000 clones listed, over 75% were seen once. Per germline, CDR1 MNHNS and CDR2 SASEGT. The CDR3 length is 17 residues. J lost 0 bases, V lost 3 bases, and 8 bases had no gene match. The clonotype comes from a man aged 18 to 29 in good health. J is TRBJ2-3 and V is TRBV6-1, with 8 bases fitting TRBD2. Material: memory CD4+ T cells sorted from blood. Subset in this sample: CD45RA-negative fraction. In DNA form, the CDR3 reads TGTGCCAGCAGTGAGGGAGGCCTAGCGGGCAGCACAGATACGCAGTATTTT. It specifies CASSEGGLAGSTDTQYF.